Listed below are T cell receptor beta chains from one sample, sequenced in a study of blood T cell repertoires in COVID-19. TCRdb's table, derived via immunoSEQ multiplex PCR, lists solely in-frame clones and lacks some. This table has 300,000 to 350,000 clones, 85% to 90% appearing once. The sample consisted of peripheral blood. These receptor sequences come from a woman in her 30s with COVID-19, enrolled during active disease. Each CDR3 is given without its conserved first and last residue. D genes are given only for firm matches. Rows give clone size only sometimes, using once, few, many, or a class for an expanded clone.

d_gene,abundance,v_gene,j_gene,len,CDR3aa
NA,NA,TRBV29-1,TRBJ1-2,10,SVEGAVGGYT
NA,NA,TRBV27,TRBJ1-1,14,ASSPRPSLAGTEAF
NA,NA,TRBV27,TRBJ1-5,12,ASSLFSRDQPQH
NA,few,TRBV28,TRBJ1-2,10,ATPAGANGYT
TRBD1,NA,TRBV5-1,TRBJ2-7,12,ASSFRTGPHEQY
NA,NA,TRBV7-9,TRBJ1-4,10,ASSLNGQKVF
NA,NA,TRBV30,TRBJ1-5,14,AWTQQGMSGNQPQH
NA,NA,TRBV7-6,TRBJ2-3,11,ASSSGTTDTQY
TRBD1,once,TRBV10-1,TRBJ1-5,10,MTGKSNQPQH
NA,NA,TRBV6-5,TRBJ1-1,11,ASWTAENTEAF
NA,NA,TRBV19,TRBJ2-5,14,ASSIPYTEKRETQY
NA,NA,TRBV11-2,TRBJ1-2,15,ASSLGKVKAPNYGYT
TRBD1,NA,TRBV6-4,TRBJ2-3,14,ASSPDRQGGIDTQY
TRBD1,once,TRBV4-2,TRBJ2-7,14,ASSQARGTGEDEQY
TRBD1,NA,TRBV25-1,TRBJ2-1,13,ASSPPRTGRNEQF
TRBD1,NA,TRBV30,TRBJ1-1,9,AWSVQDRAL
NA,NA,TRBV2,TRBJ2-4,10,ASSGAKNIQY
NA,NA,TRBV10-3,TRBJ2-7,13,AISLGTPKGHEQY
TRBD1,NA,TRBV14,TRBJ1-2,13,ASSAQGGGNYGYT
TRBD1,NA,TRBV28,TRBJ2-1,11,ASTRAGGNEQF